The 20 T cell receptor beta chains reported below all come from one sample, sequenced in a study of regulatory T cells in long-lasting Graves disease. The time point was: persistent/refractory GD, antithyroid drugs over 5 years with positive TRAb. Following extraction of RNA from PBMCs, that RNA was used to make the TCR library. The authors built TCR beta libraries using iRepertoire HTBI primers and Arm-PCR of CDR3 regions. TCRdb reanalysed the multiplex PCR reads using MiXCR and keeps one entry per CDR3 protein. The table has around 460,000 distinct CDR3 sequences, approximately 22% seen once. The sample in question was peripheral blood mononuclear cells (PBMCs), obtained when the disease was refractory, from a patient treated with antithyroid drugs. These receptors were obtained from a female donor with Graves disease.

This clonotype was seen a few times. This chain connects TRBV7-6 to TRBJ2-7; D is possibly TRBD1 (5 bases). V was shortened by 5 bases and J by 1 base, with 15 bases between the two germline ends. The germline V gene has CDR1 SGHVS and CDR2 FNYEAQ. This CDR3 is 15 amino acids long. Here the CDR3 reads CASSPDSYGSYEQYF. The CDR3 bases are TGTGCCAGCAGCCCCGACAGTTACGGGTCCTACGAGCAGTACTTC. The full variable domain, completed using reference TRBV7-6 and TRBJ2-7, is GAGVSQSPRYKVTKRGQDVALRCDPISGHVSLYWYRQALGQGPEFLTYFNYEAQQDKSGLPNDRFSAERPEGSISTLTIQRTEQRDSAMYRCASSPDSYGSYEQYFGPGTRLTVT.

CDR3: CSVSHRGPKNIQYF. The CDR3 nucleotides are TGCAGCGTATCTCACAGGGGGCCCAAAAACATTCAGTACTTC. The genes are TRBV29-1 and TRBJ2-4; 9 positions match TRBD1. J lost 2 bases, V lost 6 bases, and 5 bases had no gene match. CDR1 SQVTM and CDR2 ANQGSEA come from the germline V gene. This CDR3 region has 14 residues.

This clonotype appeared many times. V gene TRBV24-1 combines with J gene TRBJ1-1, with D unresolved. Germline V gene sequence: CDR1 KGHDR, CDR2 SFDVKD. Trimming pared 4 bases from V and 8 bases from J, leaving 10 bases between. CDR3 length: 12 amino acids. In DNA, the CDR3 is TGTGCCACCAGTGAGGGCGATCGCGAAGCTTTCTTT. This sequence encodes CATSEGDREAFF.

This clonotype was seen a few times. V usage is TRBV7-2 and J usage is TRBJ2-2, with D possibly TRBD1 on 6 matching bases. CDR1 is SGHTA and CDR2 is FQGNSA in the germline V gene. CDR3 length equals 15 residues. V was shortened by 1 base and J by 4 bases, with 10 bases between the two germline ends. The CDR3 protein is CASSLGGPGTGELFF. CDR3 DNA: TGTGCCAGCAGCTTAGGGGGGCCGGGCACCGGGGAGCTGTTTTTT. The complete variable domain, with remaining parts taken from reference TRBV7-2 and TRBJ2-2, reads GAGVSQSPSNKVTEKGKDVELRCDPISGHTALYWYRQSLGQGLEFLIYFQGNSAPDKSGLPSDRFSAERTGGSVSTLTIQRTQQEDSAVYLCASSLGGPGTGELFFGEGSRLTVL.

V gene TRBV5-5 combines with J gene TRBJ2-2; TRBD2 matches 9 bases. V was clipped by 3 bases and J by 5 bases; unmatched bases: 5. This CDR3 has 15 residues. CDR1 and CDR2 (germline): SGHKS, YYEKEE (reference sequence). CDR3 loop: CASSSISGGTGELFF. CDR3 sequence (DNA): TGTGCCAGCAGCTCTATTAGCGGGGGTACCGGGGAGCTGTTTTTT.

The CDR3 nucleotides are TGTGCCAGCAGCTTTCGGGACAGGGTGGGCGAGCAGTACTTC. Its translation is CASSFRDRVGEQYF. The chain recombines TRBV7-3 with TRBJ2-7; 9 bases map to TRBD1. CDR3 size: 14 residues. Trimming took 3 bases from V and 6 from J; bases not matched to a gene: 6. Germline V lookup: CDR1 SGHTA, CDR2 FQGTGA. The full variable domain, in which reference TRBV7-3 and TRBJ2-7 provide the parts outside the CDR3, is GAGVSQTPSNKVTEKGKYVELRCDPISGHTALYWYRQSLGQGPEFLIYFQGTGAADDSGLPNDRFFAVRPEGSVSTLKIQRTERGDSAVYLCASSFRDRVGEQYFGPGTRLTVT.

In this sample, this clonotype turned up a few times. The CDR3 DNA sequence: TGTGCCAGCAGCCAAGGGACAGGGCGGACCTACGAGCAGTACTTC. This codes for CASSQGTGRTYEQYF. The chain recombines TRBV9 with TRBJ2-7, with TRBD1 matching over 9 bases. CDR3 length: 15 residues. The J segment lost 2 bases and the V segment lost 4 bases, leaving 7 bases of the junction unmatched. Germline V gene sequence: CDR1 SGDLS, CDR2 YYNGEE.

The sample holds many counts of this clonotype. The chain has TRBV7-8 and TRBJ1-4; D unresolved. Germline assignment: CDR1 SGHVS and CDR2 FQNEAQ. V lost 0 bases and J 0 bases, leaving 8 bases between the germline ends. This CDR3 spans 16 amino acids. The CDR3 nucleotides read TGTGCCAGCAGCTTAGCAGACGGTCCAACTAATGAAAAACTGTTTTTT. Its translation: CASSLADGPTNEKLFF.

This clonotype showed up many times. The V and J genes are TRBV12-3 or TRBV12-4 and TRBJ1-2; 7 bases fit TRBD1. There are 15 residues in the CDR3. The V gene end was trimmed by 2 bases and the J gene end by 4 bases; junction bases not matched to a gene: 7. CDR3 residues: CASSLTPQGIYGYTF. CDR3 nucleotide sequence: TGTGCCAGCAGTTTAACCCCACAGGGGATCTATGGCTACACCTTC.

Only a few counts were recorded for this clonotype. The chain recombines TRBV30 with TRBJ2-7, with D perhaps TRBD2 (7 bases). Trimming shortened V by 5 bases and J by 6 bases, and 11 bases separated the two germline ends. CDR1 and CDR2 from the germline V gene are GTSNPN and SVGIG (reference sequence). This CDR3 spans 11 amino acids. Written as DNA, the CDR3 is TGTGCCTGGGGGGGGGGCAGCGAGCAGTACTTC. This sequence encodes CAWGGGSEQYF.

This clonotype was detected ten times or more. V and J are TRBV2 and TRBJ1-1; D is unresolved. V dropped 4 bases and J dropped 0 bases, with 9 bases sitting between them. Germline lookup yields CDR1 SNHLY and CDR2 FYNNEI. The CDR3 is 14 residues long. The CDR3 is CASSAVKMNTEAFF. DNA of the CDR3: TGTGCCAGCAGTGCTGTCAAAATGAACACTGAAGCTTTCTTT.

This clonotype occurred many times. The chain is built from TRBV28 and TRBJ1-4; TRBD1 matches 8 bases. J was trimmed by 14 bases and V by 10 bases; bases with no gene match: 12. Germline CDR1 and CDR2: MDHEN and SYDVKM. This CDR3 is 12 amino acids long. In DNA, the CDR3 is TGTGCCACAAACAGGGGGGCCCCTGATCTGTTTTTT. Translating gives CATNRGAPDLFF. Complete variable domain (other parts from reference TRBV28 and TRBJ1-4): DVKVTQSSRYLVKRTGEKVFLECVQDMDHENMFWYRQDPGLGLRLIYFSYDVKMKEKGDIPEGYSVSREKKERFSLILESASTNQTSMYLCATNRGAPDLFFGSGTQLSVL.

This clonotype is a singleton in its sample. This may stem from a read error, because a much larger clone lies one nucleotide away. The CDR3 protein is CASGDFTSGANVLTF. CDR3 coding DNA: TGTGCTAGTGGGGACTTCACCTCTGGGGCCAACGTCCTGACTTTC. The J gene is TRBJ2-6, the V gene TRBV6-2 or TRBV6-3; D may be TRBD2 (6 bases). CDR1 MNHEY and CDR2 SVGEGT come from the germline V gene. There are 15 residues in the CDR3.

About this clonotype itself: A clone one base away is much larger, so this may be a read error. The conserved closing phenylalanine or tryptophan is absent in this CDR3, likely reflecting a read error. In nucleotides, the CDR3 is TGTGCCAGCAGCTTAGGGACAGCATTCTCCTACGAGCAGTACTCC. Translated: CASSLGTAFSYEQYS. The chain links TRBV7-2 to TRBJ2-7, with D possibly being TRBD1 (6 bases). CDR3 length: 15 residues. The germline CDR1 and CDR2 sequences are SGHTA and FQGNSA. V shed 1 base and J shed 0 bases, with 10 bases lying between them.

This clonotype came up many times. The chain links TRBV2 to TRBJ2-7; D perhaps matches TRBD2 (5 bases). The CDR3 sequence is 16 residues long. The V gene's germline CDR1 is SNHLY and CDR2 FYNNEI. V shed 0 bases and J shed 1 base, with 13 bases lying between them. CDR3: CASSEALLRGSYEQYF. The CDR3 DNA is TGTGCCAGCAGTGAAGCCCTCCTCAGAGGGTCCTACGAGCAGTACTTC.

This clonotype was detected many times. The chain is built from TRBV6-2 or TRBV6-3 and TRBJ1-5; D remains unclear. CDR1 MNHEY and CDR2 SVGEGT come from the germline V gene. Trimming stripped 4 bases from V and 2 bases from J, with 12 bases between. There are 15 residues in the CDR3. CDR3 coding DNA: TGTGCCAGCAGTTCGGCCCCGAAGGGCAATCAGCCCCAGCATTTT. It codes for CASSSAPKGNQPQHF.

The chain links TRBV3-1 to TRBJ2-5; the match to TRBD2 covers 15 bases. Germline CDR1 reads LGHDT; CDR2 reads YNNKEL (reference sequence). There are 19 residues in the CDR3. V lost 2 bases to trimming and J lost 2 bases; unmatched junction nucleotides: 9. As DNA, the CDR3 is TGTGCCAGCAGCCAAACGGGACTAGCGGGAGGCGGGACACAAGAGACCCAGTACTTC. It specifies CASSQTGLAGGGTQETQYF.

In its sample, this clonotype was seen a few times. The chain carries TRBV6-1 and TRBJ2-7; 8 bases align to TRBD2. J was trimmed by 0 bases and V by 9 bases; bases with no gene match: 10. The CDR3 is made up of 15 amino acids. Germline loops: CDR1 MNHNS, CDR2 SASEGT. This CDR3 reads CASFLAGLYSYEQYF. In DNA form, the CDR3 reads TGTGCCAGTTTTTTAGCGGGACTATACTCCTACGAGCAGTACTTC.

The CDR3 sequence: CATSELPGQSNEQFF. The CDR3 DNA reads as TGTGCCACCAGTGAACTCCCGGGACAGTCCAATGAGCAGTTCTTC. The V gene is TRBV24-1, the J gene TRBJ2-1; the match to TRBD1 covers 7 bases. Germline CDR1 is KGHDR and CDR2 is SFDVKD. Trimming removed 4 bases from V and 6 bases from J; junction bases left unmatched: 8. This CDR3 contains 15 residues.

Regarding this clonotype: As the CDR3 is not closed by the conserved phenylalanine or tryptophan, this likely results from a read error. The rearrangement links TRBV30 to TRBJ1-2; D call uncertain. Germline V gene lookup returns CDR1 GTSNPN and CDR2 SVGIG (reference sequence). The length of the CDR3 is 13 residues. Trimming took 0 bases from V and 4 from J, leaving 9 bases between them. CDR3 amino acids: CAWSVGLLYGYTL. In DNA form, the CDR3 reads TGTGCCTGGAGTGTCGGGCTACTCTATGGCTACACCCTC.